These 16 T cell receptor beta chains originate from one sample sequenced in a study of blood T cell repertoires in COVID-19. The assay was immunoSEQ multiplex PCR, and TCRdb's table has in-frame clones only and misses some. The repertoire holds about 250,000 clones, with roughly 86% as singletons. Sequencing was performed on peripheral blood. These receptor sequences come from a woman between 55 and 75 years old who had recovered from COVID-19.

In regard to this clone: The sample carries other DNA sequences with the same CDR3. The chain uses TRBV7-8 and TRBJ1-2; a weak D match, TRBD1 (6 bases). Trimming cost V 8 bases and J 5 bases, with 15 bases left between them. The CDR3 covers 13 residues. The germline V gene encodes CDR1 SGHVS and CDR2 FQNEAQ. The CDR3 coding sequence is TGTGCCAGCTCACCGAGGGGGGGGTATGGCTACACCTTC. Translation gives CASSPRGGYGYTF. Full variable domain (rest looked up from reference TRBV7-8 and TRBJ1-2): GAGVSQSPRYKVAKRGQDVALRCDPISGHVSLFWYQQALGQGPEFLTYFQNEAQLDKSGLPSDRFFAERPEGSVSTLKIQRTQQEDSAVYLCASSPRGGYGYTFGSGTRLTVV.

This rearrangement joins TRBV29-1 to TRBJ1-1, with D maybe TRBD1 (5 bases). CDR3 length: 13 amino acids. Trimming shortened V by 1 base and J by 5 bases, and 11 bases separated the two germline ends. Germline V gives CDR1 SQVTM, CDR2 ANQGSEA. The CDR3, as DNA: TGCAGCGTTGAAGCGGCCAGGGAAACTGAAGCTTTCTTT. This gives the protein CSVEAARETEAFF.

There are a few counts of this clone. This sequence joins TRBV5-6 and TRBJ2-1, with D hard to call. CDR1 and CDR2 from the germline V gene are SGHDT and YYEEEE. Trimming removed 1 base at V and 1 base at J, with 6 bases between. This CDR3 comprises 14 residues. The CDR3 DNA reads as TGTGCCAGCAGCTTGTTTGAGTCCTACAATGAGCAGTTCTTC. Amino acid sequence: CASSLFESYNEQFF.

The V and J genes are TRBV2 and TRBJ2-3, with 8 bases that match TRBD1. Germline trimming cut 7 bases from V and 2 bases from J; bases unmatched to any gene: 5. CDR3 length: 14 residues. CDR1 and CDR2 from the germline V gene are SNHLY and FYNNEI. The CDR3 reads CASIRDRNTDTQYF. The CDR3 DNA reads TGTGCCAGCATCCGGGACAGGAACACAGATACGCAGTATTTT. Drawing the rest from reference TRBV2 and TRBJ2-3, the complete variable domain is EPEVTQTPSHQVTQMGQEVILRCVPISNHLYFYWYRQILGQKVEFLVSFYNNEISEKSEIFDDQFSVERPDGSNFTLKIRSTKLEDSAMYFCASIRDRNTDTQYFGPGTRLTVL.

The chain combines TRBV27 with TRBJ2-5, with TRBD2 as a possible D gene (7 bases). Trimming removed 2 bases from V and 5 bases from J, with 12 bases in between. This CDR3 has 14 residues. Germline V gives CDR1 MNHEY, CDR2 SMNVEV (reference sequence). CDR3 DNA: TGTGCCAGCAGTTTAGGGGGGAGGGGGGAGACCCAGTACTTC. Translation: CASSLGGRGETQYF.

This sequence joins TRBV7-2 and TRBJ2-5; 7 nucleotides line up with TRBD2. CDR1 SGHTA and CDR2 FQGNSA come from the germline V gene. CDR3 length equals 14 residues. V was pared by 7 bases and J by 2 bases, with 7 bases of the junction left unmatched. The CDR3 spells CASIPRGGQETQYF. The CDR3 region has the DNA TGTGCCAGCATCCCCCGGGGAGGGCAAGAGACCCAGTACTTC.

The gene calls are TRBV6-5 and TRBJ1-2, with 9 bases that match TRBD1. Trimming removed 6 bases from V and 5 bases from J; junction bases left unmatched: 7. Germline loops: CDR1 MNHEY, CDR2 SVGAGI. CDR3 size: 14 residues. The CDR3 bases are TGTGCCAGCAGAGCGACAGGGGGAGGGTATGGCTACACCTTC. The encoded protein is CASRATGGGYGYTF.

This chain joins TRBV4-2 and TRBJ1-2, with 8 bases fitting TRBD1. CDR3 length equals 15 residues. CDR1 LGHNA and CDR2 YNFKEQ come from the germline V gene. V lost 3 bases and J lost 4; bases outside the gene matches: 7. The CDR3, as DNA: TGTGCCAGCAGCCACAAGGACAGGGCGGGCTATGGCTACACCTTC. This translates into CASSHKDRAGYGYTF.

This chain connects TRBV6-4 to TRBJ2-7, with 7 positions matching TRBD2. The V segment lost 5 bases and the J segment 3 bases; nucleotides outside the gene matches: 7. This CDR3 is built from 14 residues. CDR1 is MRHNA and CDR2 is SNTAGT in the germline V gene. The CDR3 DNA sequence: TGTGCCAGCAGTCCGGGGGGTCCCATCTACGAGCAGTACTTC. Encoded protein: CASSPGGPIYEQYF.

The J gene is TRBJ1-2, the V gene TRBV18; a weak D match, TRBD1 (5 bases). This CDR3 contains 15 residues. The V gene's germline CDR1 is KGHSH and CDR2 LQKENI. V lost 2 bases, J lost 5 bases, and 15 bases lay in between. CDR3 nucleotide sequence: TGTGCCAGCTCACCATCGGGGGAATCGGGGTATGGCTACACCTTC. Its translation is CASSPSGESGYGYTF.

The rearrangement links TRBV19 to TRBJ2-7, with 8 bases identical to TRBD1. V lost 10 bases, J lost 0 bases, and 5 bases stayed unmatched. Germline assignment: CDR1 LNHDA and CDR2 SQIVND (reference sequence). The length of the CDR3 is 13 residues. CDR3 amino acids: CATADRDSYEQYF. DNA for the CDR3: TGTGCCACCGCGGACAGGGACTCCTACGAGCAGTACTTC. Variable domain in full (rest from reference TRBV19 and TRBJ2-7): DGGITQSPKYLFRKEGQNVTLSCEQNLNHDAMYWYRQDPGQGLRLIYYSQIVNDFQKGDIAEGYSVSREKKESFPLTVTSAQKNPTAFYLCATADRDSYEQYFGPGTRLTVT.

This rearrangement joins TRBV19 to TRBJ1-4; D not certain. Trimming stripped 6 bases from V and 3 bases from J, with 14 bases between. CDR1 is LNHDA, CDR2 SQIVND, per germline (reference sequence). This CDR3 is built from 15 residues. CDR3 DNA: TGTGCCAGTAGCCCCTCCGGGGTCTCTAATGAAAAACTGTTTTTT. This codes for CASSPSGVSNEKLFF.

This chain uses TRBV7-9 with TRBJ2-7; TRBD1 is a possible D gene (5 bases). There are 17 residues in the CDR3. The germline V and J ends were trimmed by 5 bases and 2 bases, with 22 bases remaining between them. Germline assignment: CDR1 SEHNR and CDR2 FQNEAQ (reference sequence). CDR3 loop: CASSHRLSVQAPYEQYF. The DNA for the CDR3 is TGTGCCAGCAGCCACAGGTTGAGCGTCCAAGCTCCCTACGAGCAGTACTTC.

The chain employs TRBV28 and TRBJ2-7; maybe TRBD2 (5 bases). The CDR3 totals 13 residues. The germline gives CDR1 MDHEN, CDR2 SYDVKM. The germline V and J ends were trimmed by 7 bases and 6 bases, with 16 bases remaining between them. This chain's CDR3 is CASMPGSSGEQYF. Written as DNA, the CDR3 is TGTGCCAGCATGCCGGGGTCGTCCGGCGAGCAGTACTTC.

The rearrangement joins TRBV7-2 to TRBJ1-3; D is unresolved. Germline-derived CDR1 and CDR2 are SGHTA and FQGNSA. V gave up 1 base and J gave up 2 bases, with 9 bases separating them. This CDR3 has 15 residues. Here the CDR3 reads CASSLVVTTGNTIYF. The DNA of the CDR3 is TGTGCCAGCAGCTTAGTCGTGACAACTGGAAACACCATATATTTT. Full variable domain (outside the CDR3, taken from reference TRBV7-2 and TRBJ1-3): GAGVSQSPSNKVTEKGKDVELRCDPISGHTALYWYRQSLGQGLEFLIYFQGNSAPDKSGLPSDRFSAERTGGSVSTLTIQRTQQEDSAVYLCASSLVVTTGNTIYFGEGSWLTVV.

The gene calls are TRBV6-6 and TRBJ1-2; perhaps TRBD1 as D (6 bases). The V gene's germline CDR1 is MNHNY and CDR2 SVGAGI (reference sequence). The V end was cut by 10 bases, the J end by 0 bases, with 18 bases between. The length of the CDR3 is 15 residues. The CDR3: CATVRDRIANYGYTF. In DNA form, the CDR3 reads TGTGCCACTGTCCGAGACAGGATTGCTAACTATGGCTACACCTTC.